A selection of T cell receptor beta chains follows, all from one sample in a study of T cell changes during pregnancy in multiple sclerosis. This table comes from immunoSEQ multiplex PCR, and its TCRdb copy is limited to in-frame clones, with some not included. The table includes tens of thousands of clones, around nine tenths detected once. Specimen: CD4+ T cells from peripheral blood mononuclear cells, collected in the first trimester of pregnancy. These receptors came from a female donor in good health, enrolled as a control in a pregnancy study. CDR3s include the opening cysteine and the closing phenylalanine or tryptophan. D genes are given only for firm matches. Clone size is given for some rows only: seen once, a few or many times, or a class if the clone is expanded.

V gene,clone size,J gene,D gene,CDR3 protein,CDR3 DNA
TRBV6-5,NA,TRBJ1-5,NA,CATQSNQPQHF,TGTGCCACTCAGAGCAATCAGCCCCAGCATTTT
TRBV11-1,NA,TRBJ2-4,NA,CASLGAGNIQYF,TGTGCCAGCTTGGGGGCTGGAAACATTCAGTACTTC
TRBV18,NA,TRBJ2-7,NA,CASSPGQGPYEQYF,TGTGCCAGCTCACCAGGGCAGGGGCCCTACGAGCAGTACTTC
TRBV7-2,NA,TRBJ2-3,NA,CASSLGGLSTDTQYF,TGTGCCAGCAGCTTAGGGGGACTTAGCACAGATACGCAGTATTTT
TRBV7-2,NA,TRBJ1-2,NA,CASSPWGGVGGYTF,TGTGCCAGCAGCCCATGGGGCGGGGTTGGGGGCTACACCTTC
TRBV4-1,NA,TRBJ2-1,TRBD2,CASRPRTSGSSYNEQFF,TGCGCCAGCAGGCCTAGGACTAGCGGGAGCTCCTACAATGAGCAGTTCTTC
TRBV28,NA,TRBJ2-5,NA,CASSPRGRTQYF,TGTGCCAGCAGTCCCAGAGGGCGGACCCAGTACTTC
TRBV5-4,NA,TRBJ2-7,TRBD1,CASSPGQGNEQYF,TGTGCCAGCAGCCCGGGACAGGGGAACGAGCAGTACTTC
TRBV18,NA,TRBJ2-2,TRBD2,CASSPPSGRHTGELFF,TGTGCCAGCTCACCACCCTCCGGGAGGCACACCGGGGAGCTGTTTTTT
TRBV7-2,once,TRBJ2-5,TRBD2,CASSLAPWTSGGQETQYF,TGTGCCAGCAGCTTAGCCCCGTGGACTAGCGGGGGACAAGAGACCCAGTACTTC
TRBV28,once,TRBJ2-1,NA,CASSYPIQGRSYNEQFF,TGTGCCAGCAGTTACCCCATACAGGGTCGCTCCTACAATGAGCAGTTCTTC
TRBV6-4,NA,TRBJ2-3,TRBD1,CASSDGTGGADTQYF,TGTGCCAGCAGTGACGGGACAGGGGGCGCAGATACGCAGTATTTT
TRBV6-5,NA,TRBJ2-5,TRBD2,CASRPGGSGETQYF,TGTGCCAGCAGACCCGGGGGGTCTGGAGAGACCCAGTACTTC
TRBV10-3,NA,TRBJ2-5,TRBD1,CAISEGQGVLETQYF,TGTGCCATCAGCGAGGGACAGGGGGTTCTAGAGACCCAGTACTTC
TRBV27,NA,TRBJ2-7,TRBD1,CASSRKGTGYYEQYF,TGTGCCAGCAGTAGAAAGGGGACAGGATACTACGAGCAGTACTTC
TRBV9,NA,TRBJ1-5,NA,CASSVDRQGNNQPQHF,TGTGCCAGCAGCGTAGATCGGCAGGGGAACAATCAGCCCCAGCATTTT
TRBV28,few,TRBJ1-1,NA,CASSFHRQVLAFF,TGTGCCAGCAGTTTCCACCGACAGGTTCTGGCTTTCTTT
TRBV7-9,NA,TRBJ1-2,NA,CASSRQDHYGYTF,TGTGCCAGCAGCCGACAGGACCACTATGGCTACACCTTC
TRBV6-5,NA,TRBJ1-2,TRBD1,CASMGQLYGYTF,TGTGCCAGCATGGGACAGCTCTATGGCTACACCTTC
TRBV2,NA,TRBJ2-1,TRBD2,CASSARTSGVYNEQFF,TGTGCCAGCAGTGCTCGGACTAGCGGGGTATACAATGAGCAGTTCTTC
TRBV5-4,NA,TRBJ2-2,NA,CASSFGETGELFF,TGTGCCAGCAGCTTCGGGGAGACCGGGGAGCTGTTTTTT
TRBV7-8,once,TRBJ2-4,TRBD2,CASSPRVPGLAGQAKNIQYF,TGTGCCAGCAGCCCTCGGGTTCCGGGACTAGCGGGTCAAGCCAAAAACATTCAGTACTTC
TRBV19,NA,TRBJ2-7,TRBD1,CASSPVAGTDGEQYF,TGTGCCAGTAGCCCTGTTGCAGGGACAGACGGCGAGCAGTACTTC
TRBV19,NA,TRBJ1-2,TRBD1,CASSIADRGLYGYTF,TGTGCCAGTAGTATTGCTGACAGGGGACTCTATGGCTACACCTTC
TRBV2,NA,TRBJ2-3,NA,CASAGNPTDTQYF,TGTGCCAGCGCGGGGAACCCCACAGATACGCAGTATTTT
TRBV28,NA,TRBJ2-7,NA,CASSLREGPYEQYF,TGTGCCAGCAGTTTGAGAGAGGGTCCCTACGAGCAGTACTTC
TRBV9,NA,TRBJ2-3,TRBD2,CASSVGPSGVEDTQYF,TGTGCCAGCAGCGTAGGGCCTAGCGGGGTTGAGGATACGCAGTATTTT
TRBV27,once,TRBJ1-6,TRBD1,CASSGGTGSSYNSPLHF,TGTGCCAGCAGTGGAGGGACAGGGAGCTCCTATAATTCACCCCTCCACTTT
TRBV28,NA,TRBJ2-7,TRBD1,CATMTGLTYEQYF,TGTGCCACCATGACAGGGCTTACCTACGAGCAGTACTTC
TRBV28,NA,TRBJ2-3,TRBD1,CASSLTGTGKLHTQYF,TGTGCCAGCAGTTTGACCGGGACAGGGAAGTTGCATACGCAGTATTTT
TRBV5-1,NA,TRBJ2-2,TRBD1,CASSLRTGGGGGELFF,TGCGCCAGCAGCTTACGCACAGGGGGCGGCGGCGGGGAGCTGTTTTTT
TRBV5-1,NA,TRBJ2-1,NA,CASSLVGGPHEQFF,TGCGCCAGCAGCTTGGTGGGGGGGCCGCATGAGCAGTTCTTC
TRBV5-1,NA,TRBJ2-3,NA,CASSLIRGAGTDTQYF,TGCGCCAGCAGCTTAATACGCGGGGCGGGCACAGATACGCAGTATTTT
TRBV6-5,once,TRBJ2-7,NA,CASSYALSYEQYF,TGTGCCAGCAGTTACGCGCTTTCCTACGAGCAGTACTTC
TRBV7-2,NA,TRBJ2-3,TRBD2,CASSLSLTSGGVDTQYF,TGTGCCAGCAGCTTATCCCTAACTAGCGGGGGGGTAGATACGCAGTATTTT
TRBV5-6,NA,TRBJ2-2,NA,CASSQGVGTGELFF,TGTGCCAGCAGCCAAGGGGTGGGCACCGGGGAGCTGTTTTTT
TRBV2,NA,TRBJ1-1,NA,CASRIIAEAFF,TGTGCCAGCAGGATAATAGCTGAAGCTTTCTTT
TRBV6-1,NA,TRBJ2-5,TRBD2,CASSETSGGAETQYF,TGTGCCAGCAGTGAAACTAGCGGGGGGGCAGAGACCCAGTACTTC
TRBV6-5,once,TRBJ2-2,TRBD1,CASKPGQTNTGELFF,TGTGCCAGCAAACCGGGACAGACTAACACCGGGGAGCTGTTTTTT
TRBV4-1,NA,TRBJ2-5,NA,CASSTGGLGTQYF,TGCGCCAGCAGCACCGGGGGGCTAGGGACCCAGTACTTC
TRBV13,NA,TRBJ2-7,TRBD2,CASSLQGLAGAYEQYF,TGTGCCAGCAGCTTACAAGGTCTAGCGGGGGCGTACGAGCAGTACTTC